These 5 T cell receptor beta chains share one sample of origin, sequenced in a study of cytomegalovirus exposure and HLA in healthy donors listed by TCRdb under 2017. Preparation of the library involved the immunoSEQ multiplex PCR assay. For the multiplex PCR, a mixture combining 60 forward primers for TCR Vbeta segments and 13 reverse primers for TCR Jbeta segments was used. TCRdb holds this immuneACCESS table with in-frame rearrangements only. Some clones are missing; in checked studies, unresolved V genes explain under half, and the rest has no known cause. The sample profile shows 60,000 to 70,000 clones; around 78% of them were found once. The leading ten clones occupy roughly 8% of the sample. The material sequenced was PBMCs. The source of these receptors is a young man in good health and CMV-seropositive.

A single count supports this clone. J is TRBJ2-3 and V is TRBV5-1; perhaps TRBD1 as D (6 bases). The CDR3 length is 14 residues. Germline V gene lookup returns CDR1 SGHRS and CDR2 YFSETQ. The ends were cut back, 3 bases at V and 2 bases at J, with 10 bases in the middle. The CDR3 DNA follows: TGCGCCAGCAGCTCCGGACAGACCACAGATACGCAGTATTTT. Protein sequence: CASSSGQTTDTQYF.

This clone was recorded once. The chain is built from TRBV7-9 and TRBJ1-6; perhaps TRBD1 as D (6 bases). The CDR3 is 13 residues long. Germline V gene sequence: CDR1 SEHNR, CDR2 FQNEAQ (reference sequence). V shed 5 bases and J shed 14 bases, with 16 bases lying between them. Written as DNA, the CDR3 is TGTGCCAGCAGCCTCGAACAGGGTTGGGCCCTCCACTTT. This gives the protein CASSLEQGWALHF.

The rearrangement joins TRBV18 to TRBJ1-6; D ambiguous. Germline loops: CDR1 KGHSH, CDR2 LQKENI. The CDR3 sequence is 16 residues long. V was shortened by 3 bases and J by 9 bases, with 18 bases between the two germline ends. CDR3 loop: CASSPTLAGRSSPLHF. Written as DNA, the CDR3 is TGTGCCAGCTCACCTACACTCGCGGGTAGGAGTTCACCCCTCCACTTT.

V and J are TRBV10-3 and TRBJ2-3, with D possibly matching TRBD2 (6 bases). CDR1 and CDR2 (germline): ENHRY, SYGVKD. The V end lost 6 bases, the J end lost 1 base, and 17 bases lay between the germline ends. CDR3 length equals 16 residues. The CDR3 DNA reads TGTGCCATCAGGGCGGGGTCCAGCGGTCGCACAGATACGCAGTATTTT. Translated, it gives CAIRAGSSGRTDTQYF.

The J gene is TRBJ2-5, the V gene TRBV5-1; TRBD2 is a possible D gene (6 bases). There are 13 residues in the CDR3. Germline loops: CDR1 SGHRS, CDR2 YFSETQ. V lost 5 bases, J lost 3 bases, and 11 bases lay in between. In DNA form, the CDR3 reads TGCGCCAGCAGTTTACGGAGGGAAGAGACCCAGTACTTC. Encoded protein: CASSLRREETQYF. Using reference TRBV5-1 and TRBJ2-5 for the parts outside the CDR3, the full variable domain is KAGVTQTPRYLIKTRGQQVTLSCSPISGHRSVSWYQQTPGQGLQFLFEYFSETQRNKGNFPGRFSGRQFSNSRSEMNVSTLELGDSALYLCASSLRREETQYFGPGTRLLVL.